The 20 T cell receptor beta chains presented below share a single source sample, sequenced in a study of blood T cell repertoires in COVID-19. The table came from immunoSEQ multiplex PCR; TCRdb's copy has only in-frame clones and leaves some out. The profile shows roughly 160,000 clones, approximately 90% of them singletons. The specimen was peripheral blood. The receptors shown here come from a man between 45 and 60 years old who had recovered from COVID-19.

This clone was recorded once. The chain has TRBV6-5 and TRBJ1-1; D is perhaps TRBD1 (6 bases). Trimming took off 6 bases at V and 5 bases at J, with 16 bases between the two ends. Germline V gene sequence: CDR1 MNHEY, CDR2 SVGAGI. This CDR3 is built from 14 residues. The CDR3 loop reads CASSRGGLGTEAFF. CDR3 bases: TGTGCCAGCAGCCGGGGGGGCCTGGGGACTGAAGCTTTCTTT.

V is TRBV19 and J is TRBJ1-5; maybe TRBD1 (6 bases). The V end lost 1 base, the J end lost 10 bases, and 11 bases lay between the germline ends. CDR3 length equals 13 residues. The V gene's germline CDR1 is LNHDA and CDR2 SQIVND (reference sequence). The CDR3 loop reads CASSIAGTIPQHF. For the CDR3, the DNA is TGTGCCAGTAGTATAGCAGGGACAATTCCCCAGCATTTT.

The chain employs TRBV11-2 and TRBJ1-1, with TRBD1 as a possible D gene (5 bases). Trimming removed 2 bases at V and 6 bases at J, with 13 bases between. This CDR3 has 14 amino acids. Looked up from germline, CDR1 is SGHAT and CDR2 is FQNNGV. For the CDR3, the DNA is TGTGCCAGCAGCTTACTGGGGGAGGGCTCTGAAGCTTTCTTT. This encodes CASSLLGEGSEAFF.

This sequence joins TRBV4-1 and TRBJ2-3, with TRBD1 matching over 9 bases. Per the germline V gene, CDR1 is MGHRA and CDR2 is YSYEKL. The CDR3 runs 15 residues. Trimming removed 0 bases from V and 3 bases from J; junction bases left unmatched: 1. The CDR3 here is CASSQEGQGTDTQYF. The DNA for the CDR3 is TGCGCCAGCAGCCAAGAGGGACAGGGTACAGATACGCAGTATTTT.

The J gene is TRBJ1-6, the V gene TRBV5-1, with TRBD1 matching 8 bases. The J segment lost 3 bases and the V segment lost 0 bases, leaving 5 bases of the junction unmatched. The germline V gene encodes CDR1 SGHRS and CDR2 YFSETQ. The CDR3 covers 17 residues. CDR3 amino acids: CASSLGQGAFYNSPLHF. The CDR3 DNA reads as TGCGCCAGCAGCTTGGGTCAGGGGGCATTCTATAATTCACCCCTCCACTTT.

The chain combines TRBV7-2 with TRBJ2-2; the match to TRBD2 covers 7 bases. V was pared by 1 base and J by 6 bases, with 8 bases of the junction left unmatched. The CDR3 sequence is 16 residues long. Germline assignment: CDR1 SGHTA and CDR2 FQGNSA. The CDR3 loop reads CASSLDSSGLAGELFF. In DNA form, the CDR3 reads TGTGCCAGCAGCTTAGATTCCAGTGGACTAGCCGGGGAGCTGTTTTTT.

V gene TRBV20-1 combines with J gene TRBJ1-1; 7 nucleotides align to TRBD1. V lost 3 bases, J lost 7 bases, and 5 bases stayed unmatched. Germline V gene sequence: CDR1 DFQATT, CDR2 SNEGSKA (reference sequence). This CDR3 is built from 12 residues. The CDR3, as DNA: TGCAGTGCTAGTCAGGGGGTCTTTGAAGCTTTCTTT. This translates into CSASQGVFEAFF.

This sequence joins TRBV18 and TRBJ2-7, with a tentative D call TRBD1 (7 bases). V lost 5 bases and J lost 3, with 17 bases in between. CDR3 size: 15 residues. CDR1 and CDR2 (germline): KGHSH, LQKENI. The CDR3 nucleotides are TGTGCCAGCTCAAAAGGGAGACAGGGAGGCTACGAGCAGTACTTC. This translates into CASSKGRQGGYEQYF.

The chain joins TRBV2 to TRBJ2-3; TRBD2 agrees at 12 bases. Trimming took 5 bases from V and 6 from J; bases not matched to a gene: 3. CDR1 and CDR2 from the germline V gene are SNHLY and FYNNEI. This CDR3 is built from 14 residues. The CDR3, as DNA: TGTGCCAGCAGTCCGACTAGCGGGAGTGATACGCAGTATTTT. Its translation: CASSPTSGSDTQYF.

The V call is TRBV6-5, the J call TRBJ2-3; TRBD1 matches at 7 bases. Losses at the gene ends were 5 bases for V and 0 bases for J; bases not matched to a gene: 5. In germline, CDR1 is MNHEY, CDR2 SVGAGI. This CDR3 spans 15 amino acids. The CDR3 region is CASSRQGLSTDTQYF. The CDR3 coding sequence is TGTGCCAGCAGTAGACAGGGCCTAAGCACAGATACGCAGTATTTT.

This clone was counted only a few times. The chain uses TRBV6-5 and TRBJ2-7; tentative D call: TRBD1 (5 bases). Germline-derived CDR1 and CDR2 are MNHEY and SVGAGI. V was cut by 6 bases and J by 3 bases, with 15 bases left in between. The CDR3 consists of 14 residues. In DNA, the CDR3 is TGTGCCAGCAGCACCGTTTCAGACAGCTACGAGCAGTACTTC. Its translation: CASSTVSDSYEQYF.

This chain uses TRBV6-5 with TRBJ2-7; D is possibly TRBD1 (5 bases). V dropped 2 bases and J dropped 1 base, with 6 bases sitting between them. In germline, CDR1 is MNHEY, CDR2 SVGAGI. CDR3 length: 13 residues. In DNA form, the CDR3 reads TGTGCCAGCAGTTACGACAGATCCTACGAGCAGTACTTC. Translation: CASSYDRSYEQYF.

The V gene is TRBV5-1, the J gene TRBJ1-4; possible D gene TRBD1, 6 bases. Germline loops: CDR1 SGHRS, CDR2 YFSETQ. The V end was cut by 2 bases, the J end by 8 bases, with 16 bases between. The CDR3 is 15 residues long. The CDR3 is CASSFSRGRQEKLFF. CDR3 coding DNA: TGCGCCAGCAGCTTTAGCAGGGGAAGGCAGGAAAAACTGTTTTTT.

The chain has TRBV5-1 and TRBJ1-1; possible D gene TRBD1, 6 bases. In germline, CDR1 is SGHRS, CDR2 YFSETQ. The CDR3 is made up of 15 amino acids. V lost 3 bases, J lost 1 base, and 13 bases lay in between. DNA of the CDR3: TGCGCCAGCAGCTCCGCACTGACAGGGAACACTGAAGCTTTCTTT. Its translation: CASSSALTGNTEAFF.

This chain connects TRBV6-2 or TRBV6-3 to TRBJ2-5; D is unclear. This CDR3 comprises 13 residues. The germline V gene encodes CDR1 MNHEY and CDR2 SVGEGT. V lost 2 bases, J lost 7 bases, and 11 bases lay in between. The CDR3 is CASSYPGTATQYF. For the CDR3, the DNA is TGTGCCAGCAGTTACCCCGGCACAGCGACCCAGTACTTC.

The chain carries TRBV7-6 and TRBJ2-7; 7 bases align to TRBD1. The CDR3 totals 16 residues. Germline V gene lookup returns CDR1 SGHVS and CDR2 FNYEAQ. The trim removed 0 bases at V and 2 bases at J, leaving 7 bases unmatched. Here the CDR3 reads CASSLADNQGAYEQYF. The DNA for the CDR3 is TGTGCCAGCAGCTTAGCCGACAACCAGGGGGCCTACGAGCAGTACTTC.

This chain uses TRBV15 with TRBJ2-4, with unresolved D. The CDR3 is 13 residues long. Germline V gene sequence: CDR1 LNHNV, CDR2 YYDKDF (reference sequence). V gave up 0 bases and J gave up 5 bases, with 5 bases separating them. The CDR3 loop reads CATSRDTENIQYF. The DNA of the CDR3 is TGTGCCACCAGCAGAGATACGGAAAACATTCAGTACTTC.

The CDR3 region is CASTRDRTSNQPQHF. The CDR3 bases are TGTGCCAGCACTAGGGACAGGACGTCAAATCAGCCCCAGCATTTT. The J gene is TRBJ1-5, the V gene TRBV6-5; 8 nucleotides align to TRBD1. The CDR3 covers 15 residues. CDR1 MNHEY and CDR2 SVGAGI come from the germline V gene. V was clipped by 7 bases and J by 4 bases; unmatched bases: 9.

V gene TRBV7-2 combines with J gene TRBJ1-6, with TRBD1 as a possible D gene (5 bases). The CDR3 is made up of 16 amino acids. Germline V gene lookup returns CDR1 SGHTA and CDR2 FQGNSA. Deletions cut 6 bases from V and 7 bases from J, with 19 bases between. The CDR3 DNA reads as TGTGCCAGCAGTTTGCCCCCGGGACTTCAAAATTCACCCCTCCACTTT. Amino acid sequence: CASSLPPGLQNSPLHF.

The J gene is TRBJ1-3, the V gene TRBV10-1, with a possible D match to TRBD1 (5 bases). This CDR3 is 13 amino acids long. Germline V lookup: CDR1 WNHNN, CDR2 SYGVQD (reference sequence). Trimming stripped 3 bases from V and 11 bases from J, with 14 bases between. This CDR3 reads CASSDDSRAAIYF. Here the CDR3 DNA reads TGCGCCAGCAGTGATGATTCCAGGGCGGCCATATATTTT.